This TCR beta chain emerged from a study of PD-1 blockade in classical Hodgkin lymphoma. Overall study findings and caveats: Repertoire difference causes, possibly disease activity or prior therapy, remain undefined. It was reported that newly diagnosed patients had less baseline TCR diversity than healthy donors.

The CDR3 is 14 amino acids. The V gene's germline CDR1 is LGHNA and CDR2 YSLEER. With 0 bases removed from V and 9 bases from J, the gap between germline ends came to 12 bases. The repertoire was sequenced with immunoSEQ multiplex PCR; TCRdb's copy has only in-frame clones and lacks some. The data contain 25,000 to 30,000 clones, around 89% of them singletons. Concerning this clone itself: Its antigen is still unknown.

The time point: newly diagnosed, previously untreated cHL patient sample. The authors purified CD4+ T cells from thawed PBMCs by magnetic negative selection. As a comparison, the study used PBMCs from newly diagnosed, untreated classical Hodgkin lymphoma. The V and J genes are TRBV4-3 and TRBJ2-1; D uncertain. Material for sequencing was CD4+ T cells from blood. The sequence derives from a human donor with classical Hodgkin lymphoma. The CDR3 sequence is CASSQDEKRGEQFF. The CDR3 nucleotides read TGCGCCAGCAGCCAAGATGAGAAGCGTGGTGAGCAGTTCTTC.